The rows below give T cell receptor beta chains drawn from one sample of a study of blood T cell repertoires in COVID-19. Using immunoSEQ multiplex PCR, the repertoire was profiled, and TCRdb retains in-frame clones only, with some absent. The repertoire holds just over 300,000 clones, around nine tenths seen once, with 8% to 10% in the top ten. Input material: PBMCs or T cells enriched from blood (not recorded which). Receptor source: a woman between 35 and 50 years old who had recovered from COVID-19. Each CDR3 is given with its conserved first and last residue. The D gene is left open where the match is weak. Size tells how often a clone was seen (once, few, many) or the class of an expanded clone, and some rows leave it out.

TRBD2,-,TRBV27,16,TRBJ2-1,CASRGLAGGPWNEQFF,TGTGCCAGCAGGGGACTAGCGGGGGGGCCGTGGAATGAGCAGTTCTTC
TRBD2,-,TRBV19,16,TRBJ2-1,CASSPLTSGGANEQFF,TGTGCCAGTAGTCCCTTGACTAGCGGGGGGGCGAATGAGCAGTTCTTC
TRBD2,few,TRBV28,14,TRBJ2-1,CASATSGGRDEQFF,TGTGCCAGCGCTACTAGCGGGGGAAGGGATGAGCAGTTCTTC
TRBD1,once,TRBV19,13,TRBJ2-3,CASSTGGTDTQYF,TGTGCCAGTAGTACAGGGGGAACAGATACGCAGTATTTT
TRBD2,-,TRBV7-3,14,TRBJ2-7,CASSPSGRAYEQYF,TGTGCCAGCAGCCCTAGCGGGAGGGCCTACGAGCAGTACTTC
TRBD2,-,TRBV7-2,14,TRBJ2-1,CASSDRTGTSGEFF,TGTGCCAGCAGCGATCGGACAGGGACTAGCGGGGAGTTCTTC
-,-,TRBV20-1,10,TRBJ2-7,CSAAGVEQYF,TGCAGTGCTGCCGGTGTTGAGCAGTACTTC
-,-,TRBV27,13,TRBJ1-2,CASSYAGTFGYTF,TGTGCCAGCAGTTATGCAGGAACCTTTGGCTACACCTTC
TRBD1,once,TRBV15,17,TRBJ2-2,CATSRIQGARNPGELFF,TGTGCCACCAGCAGGATACAGGGGGCACGAAACCCCGGGGAGCTGTTTTTT
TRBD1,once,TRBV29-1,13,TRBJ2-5,CSVAGTGQETQYF,TGCAGCGTTGCCGGGACAGGTCAAGAGACCCAGTACTTC
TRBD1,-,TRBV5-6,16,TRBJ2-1,CASSPTGTGDYNEQFF,TGTGCCAGCAGCCCCACAGGGACAGGGGACTACAATGAGCAGTTCTTC
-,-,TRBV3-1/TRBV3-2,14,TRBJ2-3,CASSQGGGTDTQYF,TGTGCCAGCAGCCAAGGCGGGGGCACAGATACGCAGTATTTT
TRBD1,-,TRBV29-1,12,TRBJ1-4,CSVGTVNEKLFF,TGCAGCGTAGGGACAGTTAATGAAAAACTGTTTTTT
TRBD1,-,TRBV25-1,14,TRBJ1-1,CATNRGGDVTEAFF,TGTGCCACCAACAGGGGCGGAGACGTCACTGAAGCTTTCTTT
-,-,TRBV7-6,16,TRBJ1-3,CASSLGHFLPGNTIYF,TGTGCCAGCAGCCTCGGACACTTTCTCCCTGGAAACACCATATATTTT
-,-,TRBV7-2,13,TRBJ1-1,CASSLGSVREAFF,TGTGCCAGCAGCTTAGGGTCGGTCAGGGAAGCTTTCTTT
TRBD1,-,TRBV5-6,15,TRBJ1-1,CASSLRGQKNTEAFF,TGTGCCAGCAGCTTGCGGGGACAGAAGAACACTGAAGCTTTCTTT
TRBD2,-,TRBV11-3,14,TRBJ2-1,CASEGLAGVNEQFF,TGTGCCTCGGAAGGACTAGCGGGAGTCAATGAGCAGTTCTTC
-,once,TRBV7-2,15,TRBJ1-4,CASSLRGAANEKLFF,TGTGCCAGCAGCTTAAGGGGCGCAGCTAATGAAAAACTGTTTTTT
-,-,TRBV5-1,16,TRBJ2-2,CASSFGQGTNTGELFF,TGCGCCAGCAGCTTTGGGCAGGGGACGAACACCGGGGAGCTGTTTTTT
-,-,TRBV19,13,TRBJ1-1,CASSIPTGGEAFF,TGTGCCAGTAGTATACCGACAGGCGGTGAAGCTTTCTTT
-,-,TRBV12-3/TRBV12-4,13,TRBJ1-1,CASSLPPQSLAFF,TGTGCCAGCAGTTTACCCCCGCAGTCTTTGGCTTTCTTT
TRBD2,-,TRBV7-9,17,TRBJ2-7,CASSFLGLAGRPDEQYF,TGTGCCAGCAGCTTTTTAGGACTAGCGGGAAGACCCGACGAGCAGTACTTC
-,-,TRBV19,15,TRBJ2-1,CASSIGWGGLNEQFF,TGTGCCAGTAGTATCGGCTGGGGGGGCCTCAATGAGCAGTTCTTC
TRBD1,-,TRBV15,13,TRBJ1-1,CATSDTPQGASFF,TGTGCCACCAGCGACACACCGCAGGGGGCATCTTTCTTT
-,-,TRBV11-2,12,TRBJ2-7,CASSPTTYEQYF,TGTGCCAGCAGCCCGACTACCTACGAGCAGTACTTC
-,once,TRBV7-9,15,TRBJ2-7,CASSFTGFRSYEQYF,TGTGCCAGCAGCTTTACAGGGTTTCGTTCCTACGAGCAGTACTTC
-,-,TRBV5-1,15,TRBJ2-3,CASSFLTGSTDTQYF,TGCGCCAGCAGCTTTCTCACAGGCTCGACAGATACGCAGTATTTT
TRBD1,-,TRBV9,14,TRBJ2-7,CASSVRQGAGEQYF,TGTGCCAGCAGCGTCCGACAGGGGGCGGGCGAGCAGTACTTC